The next 14 T cell receptor beta chains were all read from a single sample in a study of siplizumab effects on memory and regulatory T cells. The method was immunoSEQ multiplex PCR; TCRdb's version includes in-frame clones alone and lacks a portion of them. This table has fewer than 120,000 clones, about nine tenths appearing once. The sample consisted of CD4+ T cells sorted from blood. The receptors were gathered from a human donor in good health.

The J gene is TRBJ2-2, the V gene TRBV2; TRBD1 agrees at 10 bases. The CDR3 spans 15 residues. V lost 6 bases and J lost 5; bases outside the gene matches: 6. Germline V lookup: CDR1 SNHLY, CDR2 FYNNEI. CDR3 sequence (DNA): TGTGCCAGCAGCACCGGGACAGGGGTAACCGGGGAGCTGTTTTTT. Its translation is CASSTGTGVTGELFF.

V gene TRBV25-1 combines with J gene TRBJ2-5; 7 nucleotides line up with TRBD2. CDR3 length: 13 residues. CDR1 and CDR2 (germline): MGHDK, SYGVNS. V dropped 5 bases and J dropped 5; count of bases not matched to a gene: 5. The DNA of the CDR3 is TGTGCCAGCAGTTTAGCCGGGGGGGAGACCCAGTACTTC. Protein product: CASSLAGGETQYF.

CDR3 loop: CASSYGQEYEQYF. The CDR3 region has the DNA TGTGCCAGCAGTTACGGGCAGGAATACGAGCAGTACTTC. The chain carries TRBV6-6 and TRBJ2-7, with no clear D. Germline CDR1 and CDR2: MNHNY and SVGAGI (reference sequence). The CDR3 length is 13 residues. The V end lost 2 bases, the J end lost 4 bases, and 9 bases lay between the germline ends.

The gene calls are TRBV7-3 and TRBJ2-1; either TRBD1 or TRBD2 may supply D (5 bases each). With 0 bases removed from V and 8 bases from J, the gap between germline ends came to 17 bases. The CDR3 is 16 amino acids. Germline assignment: CDR1 SGHTA and CDR2 FQGTGA. The CDR3 reads CASSLTRDAGKDEQFF. For the CDR3, the DNA is TGTGCCAGCAGCTTAACCAGGGACGCAGGGAAGGATGAGCAGTTCTTC.

The chain uses TRBV10-1 and TRBJ2-7; TRBD2 might be the D (6 bases). Germline CDR1 is WNHNN and CDR2 is SYGVQD (reference sequence). Trimming removed 3 bases from V and 0 bases from J, with 9 bases in between. The CDR3 length is 14 residues. CDR3 nucleotides: TGCGCCAGCAGTGACGGCGGGACCTCCTACGAGCAGTACTTC. Protein product: CASSDGGTSYEQYF.

This chain links TRBV7-9 with TRBJ2-4, with 10 bases identical to TRBD1. The V gene's germline CDR1 is SEHNR and CDR2 FQNEAQ (reference sequence). The CDR3 has 13 residues. V lost 5 bases and J lost 14; bases outside the gene matches: 9. This CDR3 reads CASSPWTGGRKYF. The CDR3 DNA reads TGTGCCAGCAGCCCTTGGACAGGGGGGAGGAAGTACTTC.

The chain employs TRBV15 and TRBJ1-1; TRBD1 agrees at 11 bases. With V trimmed by 2 bases and J by 6 bases, 2 bases remained unmatched. The germline CDR1 and CDR2 sequences are LNHNV and YYDKDF (reference sequence). The CDR3 spans 14 residues. This chain's CDR3 is CATSRRDRGSEAFF. The CDR3, as DNA: TGTGCCACCAGCAGAAGGGACAGGGGGTCTGAAGCTTTCTTT.

The chain couples TRBV5-1 to TRBJ2-7, with D maybe TRBD1 (6 bases). Germline CDR1 and CDR2: SGHRS and YFSETQ. The CDR3 totals 15 residues. V was clipped by 3 bases and J by 2 bases, with 15 bases between them. This CDR3 reads CASSSIRGGTYEQYF. In DNA form, the CDR3 reads TGCGCCAGCAGCTCCATCAGGGGCGGAACCTACGAGCAGTACTTC.

The rearrangement links TRBV11-3 to TRBJ2-3; a possible D gene is TRBD2 (6 bases). The germline V gene encodes CDR1 SGHNT and CDR2 YENEEA. Trimming left V 3 bases short and J 4 bases short, with 20 bases between. The CDR3 length is 17 residues. The chain's CDR3 is CASSFSPAGSWSDTQYF. For the CDR3, the DNA is TGTGCCAGCAGCTTTTCCCCTGCCGGGAGTTGGTCAGATACGCAGTATTTT.

J is TRBJ2-2 and V is TRBV12-5, with D possibly matching TRBD2 (6 bases). This CDR3 has 16 amino acids. CDR1 is LGHNT and CDR2 is FRNRAP in the germline V gene. Trimming took 1 base from V and 5 from J, leaving 14 bases between them. In DNA, the CDR3 is TGTGCTAGTGGTTTGGCCGGGACTTTCCTGACCGGGGAGCTGTTTTTT. The encoded protein is CASGLAGTFLTGELFF.

The V and J genes are TRBV5-1 and TRBJ2-7, with TRBD1 matching over 11 bases. The CDR3 length is 14 residues. In germline, CDR1 is SGHRS, CDR2 YFSETQ. V lost 4 bases, J lost 6 bases, and 6 bases stayed unmatched. CDR3 region: CASSAAGTGGEQYF. The CDR3, as DNA: TGCGCCAGCAGCGCCGCCGGGACAGGGGGCGAGCAGTACTTC.

This rearrangement joins TRBV5-4 to TRBJ2-1; D remains ambiguous. This CDR3 spans 11 amino acids. Germline CDR1 and CDR2: SGHNT and YYREEE (reference sequence). Trimming removed 1 base from V and 8 bases from J, with 4 bases in between. The CDR3 here is CASSLMDEQFF. The CDR3 DNA follows: TGTGCCAGCAGCTTGATGGATGAGCAGTTCTTC. The variable domain in full, completed from reference TRBV5-4 and TRBJ2-1, reads ETGVTQSPTHLIKTRGQQVTLRCSSQSGHNTVSWYQQALGQGPQFIFQYYREEENGRGNFPPRFSGLQFPNYSSELNVNALELDDSALYLCASSLMDEQFFGPGTRLTVL.

This chain joins TRBV7-9 and TRBJ1-3; 8 bases line up with TRBD1. Unmatched junction bases numbered 5, after V lost 5 bases and J lost 5 bases. Per germline, CDR1 SEHNR and CDR2 FQNEAQ (reference sequence). The CDR3 has 14 residues. As DNA, the CDR3 is TGTGCCAGCAGCACGGACAGGGCTAGAAACACCATATATTTT. Translating gives CASSTDRARNTIYF.

The V gene is TRBV19, the J gene TRBJ2-7; D is undetermined. V was shortened by 3 bases and J by 0 bases, with 15 bases between the two germline ends. Looked up from germline, CDR1 is LNHDA and CDR2 is SQIVND (reference sequence). This CDR3 is 16 amino acids long. The CDR3 sequence: CASSIGPLLLSYEQYF. DNA of the CDR3: TGTGCCAGTAGTATCGGACCGCTACTCCTCTCCTACGAGCAGTACTTC.